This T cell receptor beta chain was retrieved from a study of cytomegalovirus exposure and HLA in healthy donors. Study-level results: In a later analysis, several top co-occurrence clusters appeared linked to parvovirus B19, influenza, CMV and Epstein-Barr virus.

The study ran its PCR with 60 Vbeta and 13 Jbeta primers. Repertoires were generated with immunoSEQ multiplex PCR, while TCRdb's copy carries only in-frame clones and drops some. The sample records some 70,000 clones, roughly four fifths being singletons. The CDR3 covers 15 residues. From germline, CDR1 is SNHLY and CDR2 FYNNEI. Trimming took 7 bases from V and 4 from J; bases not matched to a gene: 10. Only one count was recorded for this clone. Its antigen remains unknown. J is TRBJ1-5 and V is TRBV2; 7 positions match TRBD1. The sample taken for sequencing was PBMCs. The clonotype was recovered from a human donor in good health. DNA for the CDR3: TGTGCCAGCAAGGTTGAGACAGGGTATAATCAGCCCCAGCATTTT. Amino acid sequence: CASKVETGYNQPQHF.